The entry below gives a single T cell receptor (beta chain) sequence along with its context. Methods used by the authors: Researchers report that nucleated cell counts were estimated from reference gene primer amplification. Method: immunoSEQ multiplex PCR; TCRdb's copy keeps in-frame clones and lacks some. That table gives V, J and clone size, and the DNA gave D and trimming. This table holds a few hundred thousand clones, about 85% found once. This record belongs to a study of blood T cell repertoires in COVID-19. Study-level information: Samples representing acute and convalescent COVID-19 were sourced from the United States, Italy and Spain.

The CDR3 length is 14 residues. The V end lost 4 bases, the J end lost 5 bases, and 11 bases lay between the germline ends. Germline values: CDR1 KGHDR, CDR2 SFDVKD. Input material: peripheral blood. The TCR was taken from a man younger than 40 who had recovered from COVID-19. The genes are TRBV24-1 and TRBJ1-3; tentative D call: TRBD1 (6 bases). The CDR3 nucleotides are TGTGCCACCAGTGACTCCGGACAGAGAAACACCATATATTTT. Protein: CATSDSGQRNTIYF.